This T cell receptor (beta chain) comes out of a study of blood T cell repertoires in COVID-19 (TCRdb year 2020). Regarding the research as a whole: Collaborator samples came from the United States, Italy and Spain and covered acute and convalescent phases of COVID-19. Samples came from the ongoing ImmuneRACE study (first 160 participants) plus 1,254 subjects from 6 global collaborators. The repertoires were released in a freely available public database meant as a resource for research on the immune response to SARS-CoV-2. HLA class I and class II types, where available, came from metadata supplied by the sample provider rather than from assay-based typing. The material from the prospective study consisted of cDNA or gDNA derived from T cells, B-cell-depleted T cells, or PBMCs. The sample metadata nearly always contained a de-identified subject ID, COVID-19 status, age in years and sex. Subjects who had been exposed to COVID-19, were actively infected with it, or had recovered from it provided the deeply sampled blood TCRbeta repertoires that made up the dataset. On the study overall, not on this receptor specifically: Clinical and demographic metadata were provided uncurated, with the amount varying by source and participant.

TCRbeta CDR3 regions were amplified from genomic DNA using the immunoSEQ Assay, a bias-controlled multiplex PCR. Processing in the source paper ran as follows. Within the assay, amplification of reference gene primers was used to estimate how many nucleated cells each sample contained. Sequence reads were collapsed and filtered to measure the absolute abundance of every unique TCRbeta CDR3 rearrangement. For each sample, productive Simpson clonality was calculated as the square root of Simpson's diversity index across productive rearrangements. The immuneACCESS repertoire file appears here via TCRdb, limited to in-frame rearrangements. These files lack a portion of the clones; in checked studies, under half of the deficit traces to unresolved V genes, and the cause of the others is not known. V and J calls and clone size are given by that table; D and trimming were obtained from the DNA. The sample profile shows roughly 87,000 clones; roughly 76% of them were found once. Roughly 4.2% of the sample rests with the top ten.

Measured from the cysteine to the phenylalanine, the CDR3 is 14 residues long. CDR3 DNA is the only sequence kept; it has 42 bases, read in frame from the first base. Trimmed from V: 6 bases; trimmed from J: 5 bases; junction bases lacking a gene match: 9. CDR1 and CDR2 (MNHEY, SVGAGI) derive from the germline V gene. Each collaborating institution followed its own protocols to collect whole blood in K2EDTA tubes. For TCRbeta analysis, collaborators shipped samples as frozen whole blood, isolated PBMCs, or DNA extracted from either of those sample types. The table lists this clone with a count of one. Which antigen it targets is not known. Nothing much larger sits one base from this clone, and base qualities are not available.

This TCR was sampled from a woman between 45 and 60 years old with acute or convalescent COVID-19. The V and J segments used are TRBV6-5 and TRBJ1-1, and 7 bases in between align with TRBD1. The sequenced material came from peripheral blood. The CDR3: CASRTRQGGTEAFF. The sequenced DNA is TGTGCCAGCAGAACCAGACAGGGAGGAACTGAAGCTTTCTTT.